The 13 T cell receptor beta chains listed next were all sequenced from one sample in a study of glioma-infiltrating T cells after dendritic cell vaccination (dated by TCRdb to about 2016). Library generation was performed with the immunoSEQ multiplex PCR assay. This immuneACCESS table, as held by TCRdb, lists in-frame sequences with V and J called but not all clones. Of the missing ones, under half trace to an unresolved V gene in checked studies; the others have no known cause. The sample records approximately 82,000 clones, roughly 89% of which are singletons. The top ten hold approximately 3.4% of the sample. Sample: blood, taken before dendritic cell vaccination. The receptors come from a human donor with glioblastoma.

The chain carries TRBV2 and TRBJ2-7; the D gene is possibly TRBD1 (5 bases). V lost 1 base and J lost 3, with 16 bases in between. Germline V gene sequence: CDR1 SNHLY, CDR2 FYNNEI. The CDR3 covers 16 residues. The CDR3 protein is CASSEGQGVGYYEQYF. Here the CDR3 DNA reads TGTGCCAGCAGTGAAGGGCAGGGTGTTGGATACTACGAGCAGTACTTC.

The CDR3: CASSLGAYNEQFF. The CDR3 nucleotides are TGCGCCAGCAGCTTGGGGGCTTACAATGAGCAGTTCTTC. This chain connects TRBV5-1 to TRBJ2-1; D unresolved. The CDR3 contains 13 residues. Deletions cut 0 bases from V and 4 bases from J, with 5 bases between. In germline, CDR1 is SGHRS, CDR2 YFSETQ.

The chain joins TRBV7-3 to TRBJ2-5; D is unresolved. Looked up from germline, CDR1 is SGHTA and CDR2 is FQGTGA. The CDR3 length is 13 residues. The V gene lost 6 bases and the J gene lost 1 base, with 9 bases spanning the gap. The CDR3, as DNA: TGTGCCAGCAGTCGTCCGGGCCAAGAGACCCAGTACTTC. Translating gives CASSRPGQETQYF.

This rearrangement joins TRBV5-4 to TRBJ1-4; no definite D call. Per germline, CDR1 SGHNT and CDR2 YYREEE (reference sequence). Trimming took off 1 base at V and 8 bases at J, with 6 bases between the two ends. CDR3 length: 12 residues. The CDR3 region has the DNA TGTGCCAGCAGCTTGAACGGGGAAAAACTGTTTTTT. This translates into CASSLNGEKLFF.

This chain uses TRBV18 with TRBJ1-3; unclear D gene. The CDR3 sequence is 17 residues long. Germline V gene sequence: CDR1 KGHSH, CDR2 LQKENI. V was trimmed by 4 bases and J by 0 bases, leaving 16 bases between them. The CDR3 coding sequence is TGTGCCAGCTCACAGACCCCGGTGCGGAGCTCTGGAAACACCATATATTTT. Encoded protein: CASSQTPVRSSGNTIYF.

The gene calls are TRBV4-1 and TRBJ1-6, with a possible D match to TRBD1 (6 bases). The V end was cut by 4 bases, the J end by 9 bases, with 28 bases between. This CDR3 contains 19 residues. Germline CDR1 and CDR2: MGHRA and YSYEKL. The CDR3 here is CASSLQPGQPRTLPSPLHF. CDR3 DNA: TGCGCCAGCAGCCTCCAGCCCGGACAGCCACGAACCCTTCCTTCACCCCTCCACTTT.

The rearrangement uses TRBV5-1 and TRBJ2-1; TRBD1 aligns across 12 bases. The CDR3 has 15 amino acids. CDR1 and CDR2 from the germline V gene are SGHRS and YFSETQ. V was pared by 5 bases and J by 6 bases, with 6 bases of the junction left unmatched. CDR3 sequence (DNA): TGCGCCAGCAGTCCCGGGACAGGGGGCTTCAATGAGCAGTTCTTC. Translating gives CASSPGTGGFNEQFF.

V is TRBV5-1 and J is TRBJ1-1; D is possibly TRBD1 (6 bases). Germline V lookup: CDR1 SGHRS, CDR2 YFSETQ. This CDR3 is 14 amino acids long. Trimming removed 1 base from V and 2 bases from J, with 9 bases in between. Here the CDR3 reads CASSLTQGNTEAFF. CDR3 bases: TGCGCCAGCAGCTTGACACAGGGCAACACTGAAGCTTTCTTT.

This chain joins TRBV7-9 and TRBJ2-5; tentative D call: TRBD2 (5 bases). The CDR3 is 12 residues long. The ends were cut back, 2 bases at V and 10 bases at J, with 11 bases in the middle. The V gene's germline CDR1 is SEHNR and CDR2 FQNEAQ (reference sequence). The chain's CDR3 is CASSLPGGNQYF. CDR3 DNA sequence: TGTGCCAGCAGCTTACCTGGAGGCAACCAGTACTTC.

The count of this clone is one. The chain recombines TRBV9 with TRBJ1-5; no definite D call. Trimming pared 4 bases from V and 8 bases from J, leaving 19 bases between. The CDR3 covers 15 residues. Germline CDR1 is SGDLS and CDR2 is YYNGEE. The CDR3 sequence is CASSSRADGIKPQHF. The CDR3 nucleotides read TGTGCCAGCAGCTCGCGAGCGGACGGGATCAAGCCCCAGCATTTT.

This clone occurred once. This chain connects TRBV15 to TRBJ1-4; D not resolved. The CDR3 totals 15 residues. Germline V gene lookup returns CDR1 LNHNV and CDR2 YYDKDF (reference sequence). Trimming cost V 3 bases and J 7 bases, with 15 bases left between them. DNA of the CDR3: TGTGCCACCAGCAGCTCTTTTGCTCGGAGTGAAAAACTGTTTTTT. Residues: CATSSSFARSEKLFF.

The chain couples TRBV9 to TRBJ2-7, with D possibly TRBD1 on 6 matching bases. This CDR3 is built from 15 residues. The V and J ends lost 0 bases and 5 bases respectively, with 15 bases between them. CDR1 is SGDLS, CDR2 YYNGEE, per germline. The CDR3 DNA follows: TGTGCCAGCAGCGTAGGACAGGCCGGGATCCACGAGCAGTACTTC. It is translated as CASSVGQAGIHEQYF. Filled out from reference TRBV9 and TRBJ2-7, the complete variable domain reads DSGVTQTPKHLITATGQRVTLRCSPRSGDLSVYWYQQSLDQGLQFLIQYYNGEERAKGNILERFSAQQFPDLHSELNLSSLELGDSALYFCASSVGQAGIHEQYFGPGTRLTVT.

This chain uses TRBV19 with TRBJ1-1; TRBD1 might be the D (6 bases). This CDR3 is built from 13 residues. Germline CDR1 is LNHDA and CDR2 is SQIVND (reference sequence). V was cut by 3 bases and J by 3 bases, with 8 bases left in between. CDR3 region: CASSMRGYTEAFF. The DNA of the CDR3 is TGTGCCAGTAGTATGAGGGGGTACACTGAAGCTTTCTTT.